The next 4 T cell receptor beta chains were all read from a single sample in a study of T-cell memory formation after mild COVID-19 (dated by TCRdb to about 2021). The library was built by means of 5' RACE. For sequencing, an Illumina NovaSeq 6000 was employed. TCRdb passed the public sequencing reads through fastp at Q25 and MiXCR, retaining productive beta sequences. Duplicate CDR3 protein sequences are folded into a single record with the most common DNA and genes. For this sample the table gives about 470,000 distinct CDR3 sequences, of which roughly 23% were detected only once. Together, the top ten hold around an eighth of the sample. The sequenced sample was PBMCs or a T cell subset sorted from them (not recorded which). The source is an adult woman who had mild COVID-19 (a few samples of this study predate the infection). The sample titles of this study are shuffled in the database, so cell type and time point are left out; the donor was told from shared clones.

This clonotype appeared a single time. The chain links TRBV29-1 to TRBJ1-2; D is unclear. The ends were cut back, 0 bases at V and 4 bases at J, with 12 bases in the middle. Germline V gene sequence: CDR1 SQVTM, CDR2 ANQGSEA. This CDR3 has 14 amino acids. CDR3 DNA sequence: TGCAGCGTTGAAGATCCGCGGGATGGCTATGGCTACACCTTC. Amino acid sequence: CSVEDPRDGYGYTF. The full variable domain, with the rest looked up from reference TRBV29-1 and TRBJ1-2, is SAVISQKPSRDICQRGTSLTIQCQVDSQVTMMFWYRQQPGQSLTLIATANQGSEATYESGFVIDKFPISRPNLTFSTLTVSNMSPEDSSIYLCSVEDPRDGYGYTFGSGTRLTVV.

The chain combines TRBV15 with TRBJ2-5, with D perhaps matching TRBD2 (7 bases). The CDR3 loop spans 15 amino acids. V gave up 3 bases and J gave up 2 bases, with 13 bases separating them. CDR1 is LNHNV, CDR2 YYDKDF, per germline (reference sequence). For the CDR3, the DNA is TGTGCCACCAGCAGTAACCGGGGGGCTCAAGAGACCCAGTACTTC. Encoded protein: CATSSNRGAQETQYF.

This clonotype was picked up a small number of times. The rearrangement uses TRBV12-3 or TRBV12-4 and TRBJ2-3, with 9 bases lining up with TRBD2. This CDR3 is built from 15 residues. J lost 6 bases, V lost 7 bases, and 11 bases had no gene match. CDR3 DNA: TGTGCCAGCACACTAAGCGGGGGGCTCGCCGATACGCAGTATTTT. Translation: CASTLSGGLADTQYF.

The chain recombines TRBV10-3 with TRBJ2-3, with D unclear. The V gene's germline CDR1 is ENHRY and CDR2 SYGVKD. V was clipped by 8 bases and J by 1 base, with 10 bases between them. This CDR3 comprises 13 residues. CDR3 region: CAIHGQGTDTQYF. The DNA for the CDR3 is TGTGCCATCCACGGCCAGGGCACAGATACGCAGTATTTT.